The 27 T cell receptor beta chains listed next were all sequenced from one sample in a study of follicular helper T cells after annual influenza vaccination. Profiled with immunoSEQ multiplex PCR; TCRdb holds only in-frame clones, not every one. This sample has several thousand clones, with approximately 83% found just once. Time point indicated: 2015-2016 season, pre-vaccination. The source was CXCR5+ CD38- circulating T follicular helper cells from blood, collected on the day of influenza vaccination. Subset denoted: circulating Tfh, non-naive CD4+CXCR5+PD-1+ (ICOS+CD38+ or ICOS-CD38-). The receptors shown here come from an adult who received the influenza vaccine.

This chain uses TRBV19 with TRBJ2-1, with 9 bases that match TRBD1. J was trimmed by 12 bases and V by 6 bases; bases with no gene match: 12. Germline V gene lookup returns CDR1 LNHDA and CDR2 SQIVND (reference sequence). The CDR3 has 14 amino acids. The CDR3 nucleotides are TGTGCCAGTAGGACCGGGACAGGGTCCGTCAGGCAGTTCTTC. Translated, it gives CASRTGTGSVRQFF.

V and J are TRBV11-3 and TRBJ1-1, with D hard to call. CDR3 size: 15 residues. From germline, CDR1 is SGHNT and CDR2 YENEEA. V lost 5 bases to trimming and J lost 2 bases, with 15 bases between them. CDR3 region: CASSLSYARNTEAFF. The CDR3 DNA sequence: TGTGCCAGCAGCCTTTCATACGCCCGAAACACTGAAGCTTTCTTT. Supplemented by reference TRBV11-3 and TRBJ1-1, the full variable domain reads EAGVVQSPRYKIIEKKQPVAFWCNPISGHNTLYWYLQNLGQGPELLIRYENEEAVDDSQLPKDRFSAERLKGVDSTLKIQPAELGDSAVYLCASSLSYARNTEAFFGQGTRLTVV.

The chain is built from TRBV2 and TRBJ1-6, with D hard to call. Germline lookup yields CDR1 SNHLY and CDR2 FYNNEI. This CDR3 contains 14 residues. V lost 4 bases, J lost 5 bases, and 9 bases lay in between. The CDR3: CASSGTMDNSPLHF. Here the CDR3 DNA reads TGTGCCAGCAGTGGGACGATGGATAATTCACCCCTCCACTTT.

The chain recombines TRBV5-1 with TRBJ2-7; D is possibly TRBD1 (6 bases). This CDR3 has 13 residues. V dropped 4 bases and J dropped 4 bases, with 12 bases sitting between them. Germline CDR1 SGHRS, CDR2 YFSETQ. CDR3 protein: CASSSGQTYEQYF. The CDR3 DNA follows: TGCGCCAGCAGCAGCGGACAGACTTACGAGCAGTACTTC.

The chain links TRBV5-6 to TRBJ2-2; 7 nucleotides align to TRBD2. Germline V gene lookup returns CDR1 SGHDT and CDR2 YYEEEE. The CDR3 has 16 amino acids. The V gene end was trimmed by 2 bases and the J gene end by 0 bases; junction bases not matched to a gene: 4. CDR3 sequence (DNA): TGTGCCAGCAGCTTTTGGCGGGGGACGAACACCGGGGAGCTGTTTTTT. It codes for CASSFWRGTNTGELFF.

The rearrangement links TRBV7-2 to TRBJ1-1; D gene unclear. Between the trimmed V and J ends, which lost 1 base and 2 bases, there was a span of 5 bases. Germline V lookup: CDR1 SGHTA, CDR2 FQGNSA. This CDR3 has 13 amino acids. The CDR3 DNA is TGTGCCAGCAGCTTAGGAATAAACACTGAAGCTTTCTTT. It is translated as CASSLGINTEAFF.

This clone was detected only once. The chain carries TRBV7-6 and TRBJ1-1, with 11 positions matching TRBD1. Germline V gene lookup returns CDR1 SGHVS and CDR2 FNYEAQ. Losses at the gene ends were 5 bases for V and 3 bases for J; bases not matched to a gene: 8. CDR3 size: 16 residues. DNA of the CDR3: TGTGCCAGCAGCCCCGGGACAGGGGGTCCCTACACTGAAGCTTTCTTT. Protein product: CASSPGTGGPYTEAFF.

This clone was found once. CDR3 in DNA: TGTGCCAGCACCCGGACAGAAGGAACTGAAGCTTTCTTT. Amino acids: CASTRTEGTEAFF. This chain joins TRBV11-3 and TRBJ1-1; possibly TRBD1 for D (6 bases). This CDR3 has 13 amino acids. CDR1 and CDR2 (germline): SGHNT, YENEEA. V lost 7 bases and J lost 5, with 14 bases in between.

The V and J genes are TRBV7-9 and TRBJ2-7, with 7 bases lining up with TRBD1. This CDR3 has 16 residues. Germline V gene data show CDR1 as SEHNR and CDR2 as FQNEAQ (reference sequence). V lost 5 bases and J lost 5; bases outside the gene matches: 15. The CDR3 reads CASSGGDSLGRDEQYF. CDR3 DNA sequence: TGTGCCAGCAGCGGTGGGGACAGCCTTGGAAGGGACGAGCAGTACTTC.

The chain uses TRBV28 and TRBJ1-1; 7 nucleotides align to TRBD1. The CDR3 contains 16 residues. CDR1 MDHEN and CDR2 SYDVKM come from the germline V gene. J was trimmed by 8 bases and V by 3 bases; bases with no gene match: 15. DNA of the CDR3: TGTGCCAGCAGTTTCAATAAAGGGGGCCTGGGACACGAAGCTTTCTTT. Amino acid sequence: CASSFNKGGLGHEAFF.

V and J are TRBV6-5 and TRBJ2-7; D may be TRBD1 or TRBD2 (7 bases each). V was cut by 4 bases and J by 4 bases, with 11 bases left in between. This CDR3 has 13 amino acids. Germline lookup yields CDR1 MNHEY and CDR2 SVGAGI. CDR3 DNA sequence: TGTGCCAGCAGTTCCCAGGGGGGGTACGAGCAGTACTTC. It yields the protein CASSSQGGYEQYF.

This rearrangement joins TRBV5-5 to TRBJ2-5, with TRBD2 matching 9 bases. The V gene end was trimmed by 6 bases and the J gene end by 5 bases; junction bases not matched to a gene: 11. In germline, CDR1 is SGHKS, CDR2 YYEKEE (reference sequence). This CDR3 region has 15 residues. As DNA, the CDR3 is TGTGCCAGCACCCAAGCGGGGGGCTTGGGGGAGACCCAGTACTTC. Protein sequence: CASTQAGGLGETQYF. Full variable domain (outside the CDR3, taken from reference TRBV5-5 and TRBJ2-5): DAGVTQSPTHLIKTRGQQVTLRCSPISGHKSVSWYQQVLGQGPQFIFQYYEKEERGRGNFPDRFSARQFPNYSSELNVNALLLGDSALYLCASTQAGGLGETQYFGPGTRLLVL.

The V and J genes are TRBV4-2 and TRBJ1-2; D unclear. The CDR3 is 12 amino acids. Per germline, CDR1 LGHNA and CDR2 YNFKEQ. Trimming shortened V by 0 bases and J by 8 bases, and 7 bases separated the two germline ends. This CDR3 reads CASSQEGWGYTF. The CDR3 nucleotides are TGTGCCAGCAGCCAAGAAGGGTGGGGCTACACCTTC.

The chain has TRBV10-3 and TRBJ1-2, with 9 bases identical to TRBD1. The V and J ends lost 2 bases and 8 bases, in that order; junction bases with no gene match: 12. The CDR3 has 16 amino acids. CDR1 and CDR2 (germline): ENHRY, SYGVKD. The CDR3 sequence: CAISETDRGYVGGYTF. In DNA, the CDR3 is TGTGCCATCAGTGAGACGGACAGGGGTTACGTGGGCGGCTACACCTTC.

V and J are TRBV2 and TRBJ2-1, with D tentatively TRBD2 (6 bases). The CDR3 is 14 residues long. Germline V gives CDR1 SNHLY, CDR2 FYNNEI. Between the trimmed V and J ends, which lost 9 bases and 3 bases, there was a span of 15 bases. The CDR3 is CARRGRNNYNEQFF. The CDR3 bases are TGTGCCAGGCGGGGCAGAAACAACTACAATGAGCAGTTCTTC.

V usage is TRBV27 and J usage is TRBJ2-3; the match to TRBD1 covers 7 bases. Germline CDR1 MNHEY, CDR2 SMNVEV (reference sequence). Losses at the gene ends were 5 bases for V and 2 bases for J; bases not matched to a gene: 7. CDR3 length: 15 amino acids. The DNA of the CDR3 is TGTGCCAGCAGTCCACCGGGACAGCTCACAGATACGCAGTATTTT. Amino acid sequence: CASSPPGQLTDTQYF.

In this sample, this clone turned up a few times. The genes are TRBV7-2 and TRBJ1-2; unclear D gene. The CDR3 has 14 amino acids. Trimming pared 1 base from V and 2 bases from J, leaving 8 bases between. CDR1 is SGHTA, CDR2 FQGNSA, per germline. This CDR3 is CASSLVKGNYGYTF. Written as DNA, the CDR3 is TGTGCCAGCAGCTTAGTAAAGGGAAACTATGGCTACACCTTC.

The rearrangement joins TRBV5-5 to TRBJ1-2; 7 nucleotides align to TRBD1. CDR1 is SGHKS, CDR2 YYEKEE, per germline (reference sequence). The CDR3 spans 14 residues. V shed 2 bases and J 7 bases; nucleotides not matched to a gene: 8. In DNA, the CDR3 is TGTGCCAGCAGCTTAGGACAGGAAAGGAGTGGCTACACCTTC. It encodes CASSLGQERSGYTF.

V and J are TRBV28 and TRBJ1-2; perhaps TRBD1 as D (5 bases). This CDR3 region has 16 residues. Germline assignment: CDR1 MDHEN and CDR2 SYDVKM. Trimming took 3 bases from V and 0 from J, leaving 14 bases between them. CDR3 sequence: CASSFPVGATNYGYTF. The CDR3 DNA reads TGTGCCAGCAGTTTTCCTGTAGGGGCTACTAACTATGGCTACACCTTC.

The rearrangement uses TRBV5-1 and TRBJ2-6; D gene unclear. V lost 4 bases, J lost 2 bases, and 13 bases lay in between. The CDR3 sequence is 16 residues long. The germline gives CDR1 SGHRS, CDR2 YFSETQ. The CDR3 protein is CASSPGWVAGANVLTF. Here the CDR3 DNA reads TGCGCCAGCAGCCCCGGATGGGTGGCTGGGGCCAACGTCCTGACTTTC. Full variable domain (missing parts from reference TRBV5-1 and TRBJ2-6): KAGVTQTPRYLIKTRGQQVTLSCSPISGHRSVSWYQQTPGQGLQFLFEYFSETQRNKGNFPGRFSGRQFSNSRSEMNVSTLELGDSALYLCASSPGWVAGANVLTFGAGSRLTVL.

This chain joins TRBV6-1 and TRBJ1-1; the match to TRBD1 covers 10 bases. There are 13 residues in the CDR3. Germline V gives CDR1 MNHNS, CDR2 SASEGT. The V segment lost 7 bases and the J segment 8 bases; nucleotides outside the gene matches: 7. The CDR3 nucleotides are TGTGCCAGCAACCGGGACAGGGGAGCCGAAGCTTTCTTT. This translates into CASNRDRGAEAFF.

The CDR3 sequence is CASSTRLTDTQYF. The CDR3 DNA sequence: TGTGCCAGCAGCACGCGGCTCACAGATACGCAGTATTTT. This rearrangement joins TRBV5-6 to TRBJ2-3; D remains unclear. Germline V gene data show CDR1 as SGHDT and CDR2 as YYEEEE. This CDR3 region has 13 residues. V was trimmed by 4 bases and J by 2 bases, leaving 8 bases between them.

The CDR3 loop is CASSLDLQPNTEAFF. For the CDR3, the DNA is TGTGCCAGCAGCTTAGACCTCCAGCCGAACACTGAAGCTTTCTTT. The chain is built from TRBV7-2 and TRBJ1-1, with no clear D. With 1 base removed from V and 1 base from J, the gap between germline ends came to 10 bases. The CDR3 loop spans 15 amino acids. Germline V gene sequence: CDR1 SGHTA, CDR2 FQGNSA. Filled out from reference TRBV7-2 and TRBJ1-1, the complete variable domain reads GAGVSQSPSNKVTEKGKDVELRCDPISGHTALYWYRQSLGQGLEFLIYFQGNSAPDKSGLPSDRFSAERTGGSVSTLTIQRTQQEDSAVYLCASSLDLQPNTEAFFGQGTRLTVV.

The gene calls are TRBV11-1 and TRBJ1-2; no definite D call. The germline V gene encodes CDR1 SGHAT and CDR2 FQDESV (reference sequence). The CDR3 loop spans 15 amino acids. V lost 5 bases, J lost 3 bases, and 16 bases lay in between. In DNA, the CDR3 is TGTGCCAGCAGCCCGAGACTCTCAAGGGACTATGGCTACACCTTC. This translates into CASSPRLSRDYGYTF.

Here the CDR3 DNA reads TGTGCCAGCACGGGACTAGCGGGGGGGACCGGGGAGCTGTTTTTT. Translating gives CASTGLAGGTGELFF. The chain uses TRBV7-9 and TRBJ2-2, with 16 bases that match TRBD2. The junction had 1 base not matched to a gene; V was cut back by 7 bases and J by 5 bases. The CDR3 runs 15 residues. From germline, CDR1 is SEHNR and CDR2 FQNEAQ (reference sequence).

This clone was observed once. This chain joins TRBV5-4 and TRBJ1-2; D is ambiguous. The V gene's germline CDR1 is SGHNT and CDR2 YYREEE (reference sequence). Trimming took 4 bases from V and 8 from J, leaving 15 bases between them. The CDR3 spans 13 residues. The CDR3 is CASSLEGARGYTF. The CDR3 DNA reads TGTGCCAGCAGCCTGGAGGGAGCGCGAGGCTACACCTTC.

The chain recombines TRBV4-2 with TRBJ1-5, with 9 positions matching TRBD1. This CDR3 is built from 15 residues. Germline CDR1 and CDR2: LGHNA and YNFKEQ. After removal of 1 base from V and 7 bases from J, the junction contained 5 bases not matched to a gene. CDR3 sequence reads: CASSQGTTGGQPQHF. The CDR3 DNA follows: TGTGCCAGCAGCCAAGGAACGACAGGGGGGCAGCCCCAGCATTTT.